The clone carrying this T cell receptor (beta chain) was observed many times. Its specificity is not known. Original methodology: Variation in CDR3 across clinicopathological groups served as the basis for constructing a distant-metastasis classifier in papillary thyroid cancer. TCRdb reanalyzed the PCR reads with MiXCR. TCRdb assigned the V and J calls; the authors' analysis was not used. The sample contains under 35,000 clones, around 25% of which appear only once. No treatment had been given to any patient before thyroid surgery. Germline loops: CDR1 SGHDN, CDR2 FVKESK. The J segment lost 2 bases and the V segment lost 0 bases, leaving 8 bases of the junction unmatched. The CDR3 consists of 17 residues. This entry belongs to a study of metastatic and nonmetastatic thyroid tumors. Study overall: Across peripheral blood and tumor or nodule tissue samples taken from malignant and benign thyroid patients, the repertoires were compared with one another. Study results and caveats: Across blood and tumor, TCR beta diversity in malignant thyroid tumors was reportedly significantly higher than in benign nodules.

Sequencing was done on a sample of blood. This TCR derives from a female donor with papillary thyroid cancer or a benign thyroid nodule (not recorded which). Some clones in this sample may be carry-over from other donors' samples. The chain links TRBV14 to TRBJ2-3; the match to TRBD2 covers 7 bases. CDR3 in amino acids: CASSQEDPGLSTDTQYF. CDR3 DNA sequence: TGTGCCAGCAGCCAAGAGGACCCGGGACTATCCACAGATACGCAGTATTTT. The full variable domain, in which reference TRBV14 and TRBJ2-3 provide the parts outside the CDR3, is EAGVTQFPSHSVIEKGQTVTLRCDPISGHDNLYWYRRVMGKEIKFLLHFVKESKQDESGMPNNRFLAERTGGTYSTLKVQPAELEDSGVYFCASSQEDPGLSTDTQYFGPGTRLTVL.